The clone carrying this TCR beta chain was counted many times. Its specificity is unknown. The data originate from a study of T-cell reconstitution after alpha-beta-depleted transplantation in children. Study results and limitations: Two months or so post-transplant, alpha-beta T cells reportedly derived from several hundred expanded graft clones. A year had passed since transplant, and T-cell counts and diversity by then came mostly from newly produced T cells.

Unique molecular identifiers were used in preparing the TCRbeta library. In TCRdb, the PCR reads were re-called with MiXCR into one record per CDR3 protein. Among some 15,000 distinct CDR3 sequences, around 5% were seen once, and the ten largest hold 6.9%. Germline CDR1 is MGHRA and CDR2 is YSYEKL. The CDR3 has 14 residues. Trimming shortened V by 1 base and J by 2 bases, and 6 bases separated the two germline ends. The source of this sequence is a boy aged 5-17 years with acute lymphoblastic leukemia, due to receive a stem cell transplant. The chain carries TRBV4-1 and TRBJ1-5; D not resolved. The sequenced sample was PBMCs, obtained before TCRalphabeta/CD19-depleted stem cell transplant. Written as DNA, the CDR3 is TGCGCCAGCAGCCAAGGGCCAGGCAATCAGCCCCAGCATTTT. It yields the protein CASSQGPGNQPQHF.